This T cell receptor beta chain was captured by sequencing in a study of shared clonotypes between healthy human individuals. Whole-study context: Each donor contributed plates that comprised three CD4 naive, three CD4 memory, two CD8 naive and one CD8 memory.

Every subset's genomic DNA went evenly onto several immunoSEQ plates. Sequencing used immunoSEQ multiplex PCR; TCRdb keeps in-frame clones, though not all of them. The data hold 2,500,000 or so clones, with under 95% observed a single time. Turning to this clone: The antigen remains undetermined.

Between the trimmed V and J ends, which lost 5 bases and 3 bases, there was a span of 16 bases. CDR1 SEHNR and CDR2 FQNEAQ come from the germline V gene (reference sequence). This CDR3 contains 15 residues. It was into CD45RA+ naive and CD45RA-negative memory subsets that the CD4+ cells were split. Notes on the study in general: The generation probabilities recorded for non-shared clonotypes fell below those of clonotypes shared by all four donors.

The origin of this receptor is a man aged 18 to 29 in good health. Some clones in this sample may be carry-over from other donors' samples. Sequencing was performed on naive CD4+ T cells from PBMCs. This sample's subset: CD45RA+ positively selected. The chain employs TRBV7-9 and TRBJ1-1, with TRBD1 as a possible D gene (6 bases). The CDR3 DNA is TGTGCCAGCAGCCCTATTGGGGGGCGGGACACTGAAGCTTTCTTT. Translated: CASSPIGGRDTEAFF.